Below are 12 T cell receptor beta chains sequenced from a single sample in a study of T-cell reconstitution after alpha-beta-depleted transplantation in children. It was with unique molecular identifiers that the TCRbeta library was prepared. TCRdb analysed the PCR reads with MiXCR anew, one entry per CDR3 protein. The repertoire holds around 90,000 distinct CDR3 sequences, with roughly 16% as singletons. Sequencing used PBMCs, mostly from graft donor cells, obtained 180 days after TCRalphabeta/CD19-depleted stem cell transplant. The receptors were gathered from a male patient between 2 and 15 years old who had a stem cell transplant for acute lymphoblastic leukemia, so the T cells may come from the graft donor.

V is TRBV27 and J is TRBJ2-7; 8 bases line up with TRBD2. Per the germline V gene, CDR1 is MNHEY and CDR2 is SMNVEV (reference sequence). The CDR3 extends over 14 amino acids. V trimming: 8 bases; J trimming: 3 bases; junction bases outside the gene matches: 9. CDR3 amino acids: CASGNGGENYEQYF. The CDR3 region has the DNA TGTGCCAGCGGGAACGGGGGGGAGAACTACGAGCAGTACTTC.

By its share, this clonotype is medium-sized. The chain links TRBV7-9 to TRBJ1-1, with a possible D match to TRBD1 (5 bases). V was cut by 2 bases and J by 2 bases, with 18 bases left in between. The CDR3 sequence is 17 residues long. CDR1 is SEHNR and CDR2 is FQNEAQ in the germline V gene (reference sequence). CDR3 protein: CASSLWGAGPTNTEAFF. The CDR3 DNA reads TGTGCCAGCAGCTTATGGGGCGCCGGTCCCACAAACACTGAAGCTTTCTTT.

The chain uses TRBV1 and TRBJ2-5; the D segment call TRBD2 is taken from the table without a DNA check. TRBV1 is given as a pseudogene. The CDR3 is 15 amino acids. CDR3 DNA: TGCACCAGCAGCCCGGGGACTAGCGAGCAAGAGACCCAGTACTTC. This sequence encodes CTSSPGTSEQETQYF.

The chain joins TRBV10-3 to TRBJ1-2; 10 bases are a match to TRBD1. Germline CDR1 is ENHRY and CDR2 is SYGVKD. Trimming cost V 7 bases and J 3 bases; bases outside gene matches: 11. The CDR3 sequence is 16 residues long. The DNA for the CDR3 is TGTGCCATCACCCGAACGACAGGGGGCGGGGACTATGGCTACACCTTC. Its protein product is CAITRTTGGGDYGYTF.

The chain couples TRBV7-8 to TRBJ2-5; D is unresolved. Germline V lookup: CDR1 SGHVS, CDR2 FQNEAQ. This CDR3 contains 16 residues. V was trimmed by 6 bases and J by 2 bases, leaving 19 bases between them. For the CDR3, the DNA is TGTGCCAGCAGAACTTCACCCACCGGGTTTCAAGAGACCCAGTACTTC. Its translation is CASRTSPTGFQETQYF.

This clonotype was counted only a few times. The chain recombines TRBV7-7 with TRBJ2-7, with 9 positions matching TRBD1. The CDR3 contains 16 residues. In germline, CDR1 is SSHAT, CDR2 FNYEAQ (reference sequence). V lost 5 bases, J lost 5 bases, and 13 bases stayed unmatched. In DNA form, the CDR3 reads TGTGCCAGCAGCCCAGAGGGCTCGACAGGGGGGCACGAGCAGTACTTC. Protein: CASSPEGSTGGHEQYF. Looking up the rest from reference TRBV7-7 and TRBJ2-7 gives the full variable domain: GAGVSQSPRYKVTKRGQDVTLRCDPISSHATLYWYQQALGQGPEFLTYFNYEAQPDKSGLPSDRFSAERPEGSISTLTIQRTEQRDSAMYRCASSPEGSTGGHEQYFGPGTRLTVT.

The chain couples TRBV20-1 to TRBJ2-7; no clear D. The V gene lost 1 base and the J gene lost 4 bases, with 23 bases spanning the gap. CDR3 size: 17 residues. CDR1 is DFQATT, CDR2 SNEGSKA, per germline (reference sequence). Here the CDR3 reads CSARAAKRVSRQYEQYF. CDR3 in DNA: TGCAGTGCTAGAGCTGCTAAAAGGGTCTCCCGGCAATACGAGCAGTACTTC.

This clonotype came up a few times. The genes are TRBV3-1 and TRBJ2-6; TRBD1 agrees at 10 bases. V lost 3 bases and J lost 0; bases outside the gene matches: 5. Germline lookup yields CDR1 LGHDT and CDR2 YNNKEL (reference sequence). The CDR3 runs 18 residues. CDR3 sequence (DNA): TGTGCCAGCAGCCACATGGGACAGGGGTTCTCTGGGGCCAACGTCCTGACTTTC. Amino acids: CASSHMGQGFSGANVLTF.

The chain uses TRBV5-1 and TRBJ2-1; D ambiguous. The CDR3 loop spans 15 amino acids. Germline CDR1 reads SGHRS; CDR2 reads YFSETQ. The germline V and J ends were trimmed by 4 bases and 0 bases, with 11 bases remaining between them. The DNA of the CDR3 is TGCGCCAGCAGCGCCGCAGGTCCCTCCTACAATGAGCAGTTCTTC. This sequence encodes CASSAAGPSYNEQFF.

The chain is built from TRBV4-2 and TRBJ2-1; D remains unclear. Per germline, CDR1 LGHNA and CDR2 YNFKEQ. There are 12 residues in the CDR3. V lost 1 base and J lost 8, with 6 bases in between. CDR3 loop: CASSQGSYEQFF. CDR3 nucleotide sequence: TGTGCCAGCAGCCAAGGTAGCTATGAGCAGTTCTTC.

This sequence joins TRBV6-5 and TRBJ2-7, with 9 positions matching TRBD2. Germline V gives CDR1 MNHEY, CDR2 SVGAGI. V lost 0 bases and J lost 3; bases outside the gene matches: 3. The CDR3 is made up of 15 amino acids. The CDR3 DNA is TGTGCCAGCAGTTACTCGCATAGCGGGAGCTACGAGCAGTACTTC. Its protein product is CASSYSHSGSYEQYF.

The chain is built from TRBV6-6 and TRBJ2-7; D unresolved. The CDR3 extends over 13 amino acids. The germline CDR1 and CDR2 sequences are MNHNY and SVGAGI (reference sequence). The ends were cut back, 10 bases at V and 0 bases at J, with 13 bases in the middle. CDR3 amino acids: CATKAAASYEQYF. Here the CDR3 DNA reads TGTGCCACTAAGGCGGCAGCCTCCTACGAGCAGTACTTC.